The T cell receptor beta chain described here comes from a study of T cells after yellow fever vaccination (dated by TCRdb to about 2019). About the full investigation: Libraries from fractions with low cell numbers were prepared with the SMART-Seq v4 Ultra Low Input RNA kit. Blood samples were taken at several timepoints before and after primary and secondary immunization, and bulk PBMC replicates and cell subsets were isolated. To follow T-cell clones before and after both primary and booster YFV17D yellow fever vaccination, bulk TCR alpha and beta repertoires underwent longitudinal sequencing. The cohort comprised two healthy male donors, one aged 18 to 30 and one aged 30 to 40 years. The study at large found these results: Because only a couple of donors were included in the study, the extent to which the findings can be generalized is limited. Most clones expanded after primary vaccination (96% of CD4 and around 89% of CD8) were re-detected after the booster, suggesting that broad memory maintenance occurred. Because abundant contaminating clonotypes from the bulk population could be contained in FACS-sorted repertoires, computational filtering was required. Compared with the primary T-cell response, the secondary T-cell response was faster but weaker, reaching its peak on day 5 rather than on day 15. A small fraction of clonotypes appeared in both the CD4 and CD8 compartments, likely as a result of convergent recombination.

The germline V gene provides CDR1 SGHRS and CDR2 YFSETQ. V lost 7 bases and J lost 0 bases; the stretch between them is 10 bases long. The cysteine opens and the phenylalanine closes a CDR3 of 13 amino acids. The retained sequence is limited to the CDR3, 39 bases, with the frame set at the first base. This specimen's treatment or condition label, interpreted: live attenuated yellow fever vaccine strain. At each blood-draw timepoint, two biological replicates of bulk PBMCs were collected. PBMCs were isolated from peripheral blood using a standard Ficoll-Paque protocol. TriZol was used to extract RNA from bulk PBMCs, CD4 and CD8 fractions, and dextramer-positive and dextramer-negative fractions. This clonotype was detected many times. Its antigen is still unknown. Base qualities are not provided; no much larger clone lies one nucleotide away. Synthesis of TCR cDNA relied on 5'RACE template switching, a step that introduced a universal primer site along with unique molecular identifiers. Priming for cDNA synthesis came from both the TCR alpha and TCR beta constant segments. Library amplification involved two PCR steps, and the second step added sample barcodes and sequencing adapters. Sequencing of libraries was performed on Illumina HiSeq 2500 (2x100 bp) or NovaSeq (2x150 bp). Concerning the study's data processing: Demultiplexing of reads and collapsing into UMI consensus sequences were performed with MIGEC, and V(D)J alignment was carried out with MiXCR. Vaccine-responding clonotypes were identified with edgeR using replicate PBMC samples, with FDR below 0.01 and a log2 fold change above 5 up to day 15 being required. Each bulk clonotype was labeled CD4 or CD8 based on which sequenced repertoire, CD4 or CD8, contained the clonotype at higher abundance. TCRdb reprocessing: public reads trimmed at Q25 with fastp, clones called with MiXCR, in-frame beta chains kept. When rows share a CDR3 protein, they turn into one entry using the most common DNA and genes. These V and J calls originate from TCRdb's pipeline instead of the authors' own analysis. The sample table records roughly 520,000 distinct CDR3 sequences; around a fifth of these occur just once. Together, the top ten hold about 16% of the sample.

The chain is made from TRBV5-1 and TRBJ1-1, with no confidently assigned D gene. The specimen comprised PBMCs, sampled roughly 20 days after the first yellow fever vaccination. This clonotype was obtained from a man aged 18 to 29 who received the YFV17D yellow fever vaccine. The DNA is TGCGCCAGCCTCAACGACTTGAACACTGAAGCTTTCTTT. This codes for CASLNDLNTEAFF.